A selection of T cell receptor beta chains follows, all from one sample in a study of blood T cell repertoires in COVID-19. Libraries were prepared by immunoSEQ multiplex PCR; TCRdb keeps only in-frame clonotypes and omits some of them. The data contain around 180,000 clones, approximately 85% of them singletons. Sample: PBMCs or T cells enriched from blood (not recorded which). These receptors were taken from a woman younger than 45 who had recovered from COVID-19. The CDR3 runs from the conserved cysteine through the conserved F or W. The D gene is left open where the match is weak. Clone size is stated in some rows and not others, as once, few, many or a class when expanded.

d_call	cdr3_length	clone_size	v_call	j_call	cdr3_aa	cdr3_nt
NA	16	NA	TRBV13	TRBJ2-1	CASSYWVRGLYNEQFF	TGTGCCAGCAGCTACTGGGTCAGGGGCCTTTACAATGAGCAGTTCTTC
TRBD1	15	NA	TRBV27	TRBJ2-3	CASSSTGGFRDTQYF	TGTGCCAGCAGCTCAACAGGGGGCTTTAGAGATACGCAGTATTTT
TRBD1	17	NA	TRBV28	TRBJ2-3	CASSPRDRGHLTDTQYF	TGTGCCAGCAGTCCAAGGGACAGGGGGCATCTCACAGATACGCAGTATTTT
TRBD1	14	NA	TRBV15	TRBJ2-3	CATSSYRGSDTQYF	TGTGCCACCAGCAGTTACAGGGGGTCAGATACGCAGTATTTT
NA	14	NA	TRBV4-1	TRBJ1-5	CASSQVGGNQPQHF	TGCGCCAGCAGCCAAGTCGGGGGCAATCAGCCCCAGCATTTT
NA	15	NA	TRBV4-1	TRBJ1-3	CASSQGSQRGNTIYF	TGCGCCAGCAGCCAGGGTTCACAGAGAGGAAACACCATATATTTT
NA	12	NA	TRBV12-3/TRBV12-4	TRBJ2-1	CASSDRSPGQFF	TGTGCCAGCAGTGACAGGTCCCCGGGGCAGTTCTTC
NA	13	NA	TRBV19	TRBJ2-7	CASSSFGGNEQYF	TGTGCCAGTAGTAGCTTTGGAGGGAACGAGCAGTACTTC
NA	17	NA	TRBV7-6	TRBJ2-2	CASSLAYYTVITGELFF	TGTGCCAGCAGCTTAGCCTACTATACCGTAATCACCGGGGAGCTGTTTTTT
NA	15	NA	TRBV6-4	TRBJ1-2	CASSDGAGDSDGYTF	TGTGCCAGCAGTGACGGGGCAGGGGATTCGGATGGCTACACCTTC
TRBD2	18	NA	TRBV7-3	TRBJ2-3	CASSLNGLLAGDTDTQYF	TGTGCCAGCAGCTTAAACGGATTACTAGCGGGAGACACGGATACGCAGTATTTT
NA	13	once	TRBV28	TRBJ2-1	CASSGRLGHEQFF	TGTGCCAGCAGTGGGAGACTAGGACATGAGCAGTTCTTC
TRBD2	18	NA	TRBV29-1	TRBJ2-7	CSVEDLLGTSGRPYEQYF	TGCAGCGTTGAAGATCTTCTGGGGACTAGCGGGAGACCCTACGAGCAGTACTTC
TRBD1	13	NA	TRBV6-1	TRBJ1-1	CASSEAWDRDAFF	TGTGCCAGCAGTGAAGCCTGGGACAGGGACGCTTTCTTT
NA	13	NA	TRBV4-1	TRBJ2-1	CASSRGPYNEQFF	TGCGCCAGCAGCCGAGGTCCCTACAATGAGCAGTTCTTC
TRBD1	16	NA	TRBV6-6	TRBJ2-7	CASSTYPADRVYEQYF	TGTGCCAGCAGTACATACCCCGCGGACAGGGTTTACGAGCAGTACTTC
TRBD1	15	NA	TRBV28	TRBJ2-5	CASSHVQGIQETQYF	TGTGCCAGCAGTCACGTACAGGGGATCCAAGAGACCCAGTACTTC
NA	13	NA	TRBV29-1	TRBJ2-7	CSVEEGQGYEQYF	TGCAGCGTTGAAGAAGGGCAGGGCTACGAGCAGTACTTC
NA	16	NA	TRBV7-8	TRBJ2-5	CASSSLSPTSQETQYF	TGTGCCAGCAGCTCCCTCTCTCCGACTAGCCAAGAGACCCAGTACTTC
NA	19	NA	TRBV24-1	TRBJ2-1	CATSAPYPHGGSSYNEQFF	TGTGCCACCAGTGCCCCATACCCCCATGGTGGCAGCTCCTACAATGAGCAGTTCTTC
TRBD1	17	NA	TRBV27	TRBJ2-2	CASSLGVGQGNTGELFF	TGTGCCAGCAGTTTAGGGGTAGGACAGGGAAACACCGGGGAGCTGTTTTTT
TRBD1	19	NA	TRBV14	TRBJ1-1	CASSRWKQGAQIRDAEAFF	TGTGCCAGCAGCCGGTGGAAACAGGGGGCGCAGATCCGGGACGCTGAAGCTTTCTTT
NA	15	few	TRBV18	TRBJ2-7	CASSPGAVPEHEQYF	TGTGCCAGCTCACCAGGGGCAGTACCCGAGCACGAGCAGTACTTC
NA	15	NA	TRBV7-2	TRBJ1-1	CASSLGGYGGTEAFF	TGTGCCAGCAGCTTAGGAGGGTACGGAGGCACTGAAGCTTTCTTT
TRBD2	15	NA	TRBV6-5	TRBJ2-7	CASRRGLAGPYEQYF	TGTGCCAGCAGAAGGGGACTAGCGGGACCCTACGAGCAGTACTTC
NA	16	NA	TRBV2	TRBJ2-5	CASSEEGSSNGETQYF	TGTGCCAGCAGTGAAGAAGGATCGTCCAACGGGGAGACCCAGTACTTC